This record looks at one T cell receptor (beta chain) sequence and its context. As yet, its antigen is unknown. The data were taken from a study of T-cell reconstitution after alpha-beta-depleted transplantation in children. Study results and limitations: After one year, T-cell counts and TCRbeta diversity mostly came from new T cells. Some patients showed high day-60 TCRbeta diversity, which derived from surviving recipient T cells and thymic progenitors. Several hundred rapidly expanded clones from non-depleted graft cells reportedly supplied alpha-beta T cells about two months post-transplant.

The CDR3 has 15 amino acids. CDR1 SEHNR and CDR2 FQNEAQ come from the germline V gene (reference sequence). Trimming stripped 4 bases from V and 5 bases from J, with 17 bases between. The authors prepared the TCRbeta library with unique molecular identifiers. TCRdb used MiXCR to reprocess the PCR reads, holding one entry per CDR3 protein. The sample carries around 300,000 distinct CDR3 sequences, over 20% recorded once. The clonotype originates from a male patient between 5 and 17 years old who had a stem cell transplant for acute lymphoblastic leukemia, so the T cells may come from the graft donor. Sample: PBMCs, mostly from graft donor cells, taken 180 days after TCRalphabeta/CD19-depleted stem cell transplant. V and J are TRBV7-9 and TRBJ2-5; D might be TRBD1 (6 bases). CDR3 coding DNA: TGTGCCAGCAGCTCCCAGGTCCAGGGGCCCGAGACCCAGTACTTC. It specifies CASSSQVQGPETQYF.